This T cell receptor beta chain was captured in a study of CD8 T cells in Susac syndrome. Germline V gene lookup returns CDR1 LNHDA and CDR2 SQIVND (reference sequence). This CDR3 region has 15 residues. V dropped 8 bases and J dropped 6 bases, with 17 bases sitting between them. Random hexamers were used to reverse transcribe the RNA input (about 0.5 to 1 ug). TCRdb used MiXCR to reprocess the immunoSEQ multiplex PCR reads, holding one entry per CDR3 protein. The sample consists of under 200,000 distinct CDR3 sequences, 90% to 95% of them appearing once. V and J are TRBV19 and TRBJ1-6; tentatively, D is TRBD1 (5 bases). The receptor was derived from a human donor with Susac syndrome. The sequencing input was CD4+ T cells from PBMCs. The CDR3 sequence is CASRARQGGNSPLHF. CDR3 coding DNA: TGTGCCAGTCGGGCGCGGCAGGGTGGTAATTCACCCCTCCACTTT.